These T cell receptor beta chains were read from a single sample in a study of cytomegalovirus exposure and HLA in healthy donors. Repertoires were generated with immunoSEQ multiplex PCR, while TCRdb's copy carries only in-frame clones and drops some. This repertoire shows 130,000 or so clones, about 81% found once; its top ten account for just over 8%. Sample: PBMCs. These receptors all stem from a woman in her forties or fifties in good health and CMV-seropositive. CDR3s leave out the opening cysteine and the closing phenylalanine or tryptophan. The D gene is left open where the match is weak. Clone size is stated in some rows and not others, as once, few, many or a class when expanded.

>once|TRBJ1-1|NA|TRBV7-9
ASSPDTYTEAF
>NA|TRBJ2-3|NA|TRBV5-4
ASSLAEGTDTQY
>NA|TRBJ2-2|NA|TRBV19
ASSRSPAGELF
>NA|TRBJ1-1|NA|TRBV4-1
ASSRGGVLEAF
>NA|TRBJ2-1|TRBD1|TRBV14
ASSQADREDKF
>NA|TRBJ2-3|NA|TRBV4-3
ASSRNYYTDTQY
>NA|TRBJ2-1|TRBD1|TRBV7-2
ASSLDRDYEQF
>NA|TRBJ2-1|TRBD2|TRBV7-2
ASSFSGGLEQF
>NA|TRBJ2-1|NA|TRBV9
ASSVVGGGEQF
>NA|TRBJ2-3|NA|TRBV2
ASSGFLVADTQY
>NA|TRBJ1-2|TRBD1|TRBV7-9
ASSHSDRVYGYT
>NA|TRBJ1-4|NA|TRBV7-8
ASSLGAGEKLF
>NA|TRBJ2-1|TRBD2|TRBV7-2
ASSPRVLSGDYNGQF